One and the same sample provided the 31 T cell receptor beta chains below, sequenced in a study of T cells in Graves' hyperthyroidism and ophthalmopathy. TCR beta CDR3 sequences were amplified from RNA transcripts. Researchers ran a first-round RT-PCR on the TCR CDR3 using the HTBI primer set. MiXCR, run by TCRdb on the multiplex PCR reads, gives a single entry per CDR3 protein. The sample lists roughly 510,000 distinct CDR3 sequences; under 25% were seen once. Material: blood. The receptors were gathered from a man aged 18 to 35 with Graves' hyperthyroidism.

This clonotype was seen repeatedly, ten times or more. The CDR3 bases are TGCAGCGACAAGGGGAAGATGAACACTGAAGCTTTCTTT. This translates into CSDKGKMNTEAFF. The chain is built from TRBV29-1 and TRBJ1-1; tentatively, D is TRBD1 (5 bases). CDR1 and CDR2 from the germline V gene are SQVTM and ANQGSEA. Trimming removed 7 bases from V and 0 bases from J, with 12 bases in between. CDR3 length: 13 amino acids.

On this clonotype: Given a much more abundant clone one base away, this may be a read error. This chain links TRBV25-1 with TRBJ2-7; D is possibly TRBD1 or TRBD2 (5 bases each). The V gene lost 1 base and the J gene lost 0 bases, with 16 bases spanning the gap. CDR3 length: 17 amino acids. Germline CDR1 is MGHDK and CDR2 is SYGVNS. The CDR3 DNA sequence: TGTGCCAGCAGTGAATCGCCGGGACGGGCGTGCTCCTACGAGCAGTACTTC. Its translation is CASSESPGRACSYEQYF.

This clonotype was detected many times. The rearrangement joins TRBV2 to TRBJ2-7; D not certain. The CDR3 length is 11 residues. The ends were cut back, 7 bases at V and 6 bases at J, with 10 bases in the middle. CDR1 is SNHLY and CDR2 is FYNNEI in the germline V gene. The CDR3 coding sequence is TGTGCCAGCACAGGCCTTTCCGAGCAGTACTTC. It translates to CASTGLSEQYF.

In its sample, this clonotype was seen many times. This chain joins TRBV6-1 and TRBJ1-5; 8 positions agree with TRBD1. The CDR3 is 13 residues long. With 8 bases clipped from V and 3 bases from J, the junction kept 3 bases outside the gene matches. Germline V CDR1 and CDR2: MNHNS, SASEGT. The CDR3 loop is CASGQGNNQPQHF. In DNA form, the CDR3 reads TGTGCCAGCGGACAGGGCAACAATCAGCCCCAGCATTTT.

The rearrangement joins TRBV2 to TRBJ2-5; 8 bases align to TRBD2. The CDR3 length is 14 residues. From germline, CDR1 is SNHLY and CDR2 FYNNEI. J lost 5 bases, V lost 7 bases, and 9 bases had no gene match. The CDR3 DNA sequence: TGTGCCAGCACCCCCGGCGGGGGGCTCGAGACCCAGTACTTC. Residues: CASTPGGGLETQYF.

This clonotype came up a few times. The chain couples TRBV6-1 to TRBJ1-3; D is uncertain. This CDR3 comprises 11 residues. Deletions cut 8 bases from V and 0 bases from J, with 2 bases between. Per germline, CDR1 MNHNS and CDR2 SASEGT. CDR3 in DNA: TGTGCCAGCCCCTCTGGAAACACCATATATTTT. Translation: CASPSGNTIYF.

This chain joins TRBV5-1 and TRBJ1-6, with a tentative D call TRBD1 (5 bases). The germline V gene has CDR1 SGHRS and CDR2 YFSETQ. Deletions cut 0 bases from V and 8 bases from J, with 9 bases between. CDR3 size: 14 residues. CDR3 protein: CASSLGGVDSPLHF. CDR3 sequence (DNA): TGCGCCAGCAGCTTGGGGGGGGTCGATTCACCCCTCCACTTT.

V usage is TRBV11-1 and J usage is TRBJ2-2; no clear D gene. V gave up 5 bases and J gave up 5 bases, with 9 bases separating them. The germline CDR1 and CDR2 sequences are SGHAT and FQDESV (reference sequence). The CDR3 extends over 13 amino acids. CDR3 nucleotide sequence: TGTGCCAGCAGCCCTACTTATACCGGGGAGCTGTTTTTT. It specifies CASSPTYTGELFF.

This sequence joins TRBV4-2 and TRBJ1-6; 8 nucleotides agree with TRBD1. CDR3 length: 16 residues. The J segment lost 5 bases and the V segment lost 4 bases, leaving 7 bases of the junction unmatched. Germline CDR1 reads LGHNA; CDR2 reads YNFKEQ. CDR3 protein: CASSLETGDNNSPLHF. CDR3 coding DNA: TGTGCCAGCAGCCTCGAGACAGGGGACAATAATTCACCCCTCCACTTT.

V is TRBV29-1 and J is TRBJ2-7, with a possible D match to TRBD1 (6 bases). The CDR3 loop spans 15 amino acids. The germline V gene encodes CDR1 SQVTM and CDR2 ANQGSEA. With 6 bases removed from V and 4 bases from J, the gap between germline ends came to 22 bases. The CDR3 loop is CSVDRYRQGRYEQYF. As DNA, the CDR3 is TGCAGCGTAGATCGCTACCGGCAGGGGAGATACGAGCAGTACTTC.

This sequence joins TRBV30 and TRBJ1-2; D unclear. CDR1 GTSNPN and CDR2 SVGIG come from the germline V gene (reference sequence). Trimming removed 3 bases at V and 8 bases at J, with 16 bases between. The CDR3 runs 13 residues. CDR3 residues: CAWSALTGGGYTF. As DNA, the CDR3 is TGTGCCTGGAGCGCTCTTACCGGTGGGGGCTACACCTTC.

This clonotype was observed many times. The V and J genes are TRBV2 and TRBJ1-2; D possibly corresponds to TRBD1 (5 bases). V lost 6 bases, J lost 3 bases, and 17 bases lay in between. The CDR3 loop spans 15 amino acids. The V gene's germline CDR1 is SNHLY and CDR2 FYNNEI. CDR3 in amino acids: CASRSGDWAYYGYTF. The CDR3 DNA reads TGTGCCAGCAGATCTGGGGACTGGGCCTACTATGGCTACACCTTC.

The chain combines TRBV20-1 with TRBJ2-5, with D perhaps TRBD1 or TRBD2 (5 bases each). Trimming took 7 bases from V and 5 from J, leaving 14 bases between them. CDR3 size: 12 residues. Looked up from germline, CDR1 is DFQATT and CDR2 is SNEGSKA (reference sequence). The DNA of the CDR3 is TGCAGTGAAGGGACCGCTAGGGAGACCCAGTACTTC. This gives the protein CSEGTARETQYF.

This clonotype has more than one count but fewer than ten. J is TRBJ2-5 and V is TRBV29-1; D may be TRBD1 or TRBD2 (5 bases each). Between the trimmed V and J ends, which lost 7 bases and 9 bases, there was a span of 15 bases. This CDR3 has 11 residues. From germline, CDR1 is SQVTM and CDR2 ANQGSEA. DNA of the CDR3: TGCAGCGGGGGGTCCACAAGACCCCAGTACTTC. This encodes CSGGSTRPQYF.

In its sample, this clonotype was seen many times. The chain employs TRBV12-3 or TRBV12-4 and TRBJ2-2; possible D gene TRBD1, 6 bases. This CDR3 comprises 15 residues. V was pared by 5 bases and J by 4 bases, with 14 bases between. The DNA for the CDR3 is TGTGCCAGCAGTCCGAGAGACAGGACCACCGGGGAGCTGTTTTTT. Residues: CASSPRDRTTGELFF.

This clonotype has a handful of counts. The chain links TRBV29-1 to TRBJ1-2; no definite D call. Germline CDR1 reads SQVTM; CDR2 reads ANQGSEA. This CDR3 region has 12 residues. With 5 bases removed from V and 8 bases from J, the gap between germline ends came to 15 bases. CDR3 nucleotides: TGCAGCGTTTCCGGCTGGACGGGGGGCTACACCTTC. Protein sequence: CSVSGWTGGYTF.

This clonotype has a single count. An end of the junction does not agree with germline; a read error may underlie this. V gene TRBV6-2 or TRBV6-3 combines with J gene TRBJ2-2; TRBD1 aligns across 7 bases. The germline V gene has CDR1 MNHEY and CDR2 SVGEGT. The CDR3 runs to 15 residues. In DNA form, the CDR3 reads TGTGCCAGCAGCCCCGGGACAGCGAACGCCGGGGAGCTGTTTTTT. This codes for CASSPGTANAGELFF.

In this sample, this clonotype turned up many times. The chain couples TRBV15 to TRBJ2-5; D gene unclear. The germline V gene has CDR1 LNHNV and CDR2 YYDKDF (reference sequence). Trimming removed 0 bases at V and 4 bases at J, with 15 bases between. This CDR3 is 16 amino acids long. CDR3 DNA sequence: TGTGCCACCAGCAGAGATTTTAGTTCCCAAGGAGAGACCCAGTACTTC. Translation gives CATSRDFSSQGETQYF.

This chain connects TRBV24-1 to TRBJ1-1; tentatively, D is TRBD1 (5 bases). The germline gives CDR1 KGHDR, CDR2 SFDVKD. The CDR3 spans 14 residues. V lost 2 bases and J lost 12, with 18 bases in between. CDR3 sequence reads: CATSDSGTPHLTFF. DNA for the CDR3: TGTGCCACCAGTGATTCCGGGACTCCCCATCTAACTTTCTTT.

This clonotype was counted many times. The J gene is TRBJ1-2, the V gene TRBV5-1, with a weak D call TRBD1 (6 bases). Per the germline V gene, CDR1 is SGHRS and CDR2 is YFSETQ. Trimming cost V 3 bases and J 4 bases, with 13 bases left between them. The CDR3 spans 14 residues. The CDR3, as DNA: TGCGCCAGCAGCTCCCAGGGACAAATCTATGGCTACACCTTC. This sequence encodes CASSSQGQIYGYTF.

This clonotype showed up many times. The chain couples TRBV30 to TRBJ1-3; a weak D match, TRBD1 (5 bases). The CDR3 totals 14 residues. Trimming left V 5 bases short and J 2 bases short, with 13 bases between. Germline CDR1 reads GTSNPN; CDR2 reads SVGIG (reference sequence). CDR3 nucleotide sequence: TGTGCCTGGTCCTTGGGGGAACCTGGAAACACCATATATTTT. It translates to CAWSLGEPGNTIYF.

This clonotype was observed at least ten times. The J gene is TRBJ2-7, the V gene TRBV30, with a weak D call TRBD1 (5 bases). The CDR3 length is 13 residues. Trimming removed 0 bases at V and 5 bases at J, with 11 bases between. Germline V lookup: CDR1 GTSNPN, CDR2 SVGIG (reference sequence). The CDR3, as DNA: TGTGCCTGGAGTGTAAAGGGGTCCCACGAGCAGTACTTC. Its protein product is CAWSVKGSHEQYF.

At least ten counts were recorded for this clonotype. The chain links TRBV20-1 to TRBJ1-5; TRBD1 matches at 11 bases. This CDR3 spans 14 amino acids. Germline V gives CDR1 DFQATT, CDR2 SNEGSKA (reference sequence). Germline trimming cut 7 bases from V and 2 bases from J; bases unmatched to any gene: 4. For the CDR3, the DNA is TGCAGTGGGACAGGGGGCACGCGCAATCAGCCCCAGCATTTT. This encodes CSGTGGTRNQPQHF.

This clonotype was detected ten times or more. CDR3 in amino acids: CASSFSRGRMNTEAFF. CDR3 coding DNA: TGTGCCAGCAGTTTCTCACGGGGAAGGATGAACACTGAAGCTTTCTTT. This sequence joins TRBV12-3 or TRBV12-4 and TRBJ1-1, with D unclear. V was trimmed by 3 bases and J by 0 bases, leaving 14 bases between them. The CDR3 has 16 amino acids.

About this clonotype: At one end the junction does not follow the germline gene, possibly because of a read error. This chain links TRBV6-1 with TRBJ2-7; TRBD2 might be the D (6 bases). Germline values: CDR1 MNHNS, CDR2 SASEGT. The CDR3 contains 14 residues. The chain's CDR3 is CASREASASGEQYF. DNA of the CDR3: TGTGCCAGCAGGGAAGCTAGCGCCTCTGGGGAGCAGTACTTC.

This sequence joins TRBV12-3 or TRBV12-4 and TRBJ1-2; D is perhaps TRBD1 (6 bases). Trimming pared 5 bases from V and 4 bases from J, leaving 8 bases between. The CDR3 runs 12 residues. This chain's CDR3 is CASSATGYGYTF. The CDR3, as DNA: TGTGCCAGCAGTGCGACAGGCTATGGCTACACCTTC.

This clonotype was detected many times. The chain is built from TRBV7-8 and TRBJ2-7; tentative D call: TRBD2 (5 bases). There are 13 residues in the CDR3. Deletions cut 6 bases from V and 7 bases from J, with 16 bases between. Germline V gene data show CDR1 as SGHVS and CDR2 as FQNEAQ. The CDR3 DNA reads TGTGCCAGCAGACGGGCAATTATAGCGGAGCAGTACTTC. Encoded protein: CASRRAIIAEQYF.

The genes are TRBV7-2 and TRBJ1-4; D is possibly TRBD1 (6 bases). Between the trimmed V and J ends, which lost 1 base and 8 bases, there was a span of 14 bases. CDR3 size: 15 residues. The germline gives CDR1 SGHTA, CDR2 FQGNSA. Written as DNA, the CDR3 is TGTGCCAGCAGCTTAGTAGGGGGGGCGGGGGAAAAACTGTTTTTT. Translating it yields CASSLVGGAGEKLFF. Combining the CDR3 with reference TRBV7-2 and TRBJ1-4 gives the whole variable domain GAGVSQSPSNKVTEKGKDVELRCDPISGHTALYWYRQSLGQGLEFLIYFQGNSAPDKSGLPSDRFSAERTGGSVSTLTIQRTQQEDSAVYLCASSLVGGAGEKLFFGSGTQLSVL.

The J gene is TRBJ2-6, the V gene TRBV2, with D unclear. The CDR3 is made up of 19 amino acids. Germline V gene lookup returns CDR1 SNHLY and CDR2 FYNNEI. The V end was cut by 8 bases, the J end by 0 bases, with 23 bases between. The CDR3 reads CASLSERFILPSGANVLTF. Written as DNA, the CDR3 is TGTGCCAGCCTCTCCGAACGTTTCATCCTACCCTCTGGGGCCAACGTCCTGACTTTC.

The chain joins TRBV18 to TRBJ1-1; D is undetermined. The CDR3 extends over 12 amino acids. The V end lost 1 base, the J end lost 5 bases, and 5 bases lay between the germline ends. The germline CDR1 and CDR2 sequences are KGHSH and LQKENI. CDR3 coding DNA: TGTGCCAGCTCACCACAGGAGACTGAAGCTTTCTTT. Its protein is CASSPQETEAFF.

This clonotype was observed a handful of times. The chain couples TRBV20-1 to TRBJ2-1, with 7 bases lining up with TRBD2. This CDR3 region has 12 residues. Trimming took 3 bases from V and 6 from J; bases not matched to a gene: 2. Germline CDR1 DFQATT, CDR2 SNEGSKA (reference sequence). The CDR3 bases are TGCAGTGCTAGCGGGGGGATCAATGAGCAGTTCTTC. Protein sequence: CSASGGINEQFF.